The clone carrying this T cell receptor beta chain appeared many times. The donors were in the roughly 110-subject validation cohort, distinct from the approximately 700-subject first cohort. Clones were read by immunoSEQ multiplex PCR, and TCRdb kept only the in-frame ones, dropping some. The repertoire holds 200,000 or so clones, with around 83% as singletons. This CDR3 is built from 13 residues. V lost 4 bases to trimming and J lost 6 bases, with 10 bases between them. Germline loops: CDR1 MGHRA, CDR2 YSYEKL. The data derive from a study of cytomegalovirus exposure and HLA in healthy donors. As for the study in general: In a later analysis, it was reported that the roughly 130 validation repertoires had been produced on the same platform as the 550 to 700 repertoires belonging to the first cohort.

Sequenced input: PBMCs. The clonotype comes from a woman in her thirties in good health and CMV-seropositive. The chain recombines TRBV4-1 with TRBJ1-5; D is unclear. The CDR3 DNA reads as TGCGCCAGCAGCCGAGTAAGTGGTCAGCCCCAGCATTTT. Translated: CASSRVSGQPQHF.